Below, 11 T cell receptor beta chains from the same sample are listed, as sequenced in a study of T cell responses to AZD1222 COVID-19 vaccine. The table came from immunoSEQ multiplex PCR; TCRdb's copy has only in-frame clones and leaves some out. The table records 75,000 to 95,000 clones, around 89% of them present only once. The sample was peripheral blood, taken 28 days after the second dose of the MenACWY control vaccine. The receptors were gathered from an adult who received the MenACWY meningococcal vaccine as a control.

The chain is built from TRBV25-1 and TRBJ1-5; no definite D call. Germline V CDR1 and CDR2: MGHDK, SYGVNS. The CDR3 covers 12 residues. Trimming pared 4 bases from V and 4 bases from J, leaving 5 bases between. The CDR3 sequence is CASSAQNQPQHF. CDR3 nucleotide sequence: TGTGCCAGCAGTGCACAGAATCAGCCCCAGCATTTT.

This clone appeared once. The V and J genes are TRBV3-1 (or the pseudogene TRBV3-2) and TRBJ1-4; 8 bases are a match to TRBD1. This CDR3 spans 16 amino acids. In germline, CDR1 is LGHDT, CDR2 YNNKEL (reference sequence). The V segment lost 0 bases and the J segment 6 bases; nucleotides outside the gene matches: 6. The CDR3 protein is CASSQEFARGHEKLFF. The CDR3 DNA reads TGTGCCAGCAGCCAAGAGTTTGCCAGGGGGCATGAAAAACTGTTTTTT.

The V and J genes are TRBV6-2 or TRBV6-3 and TRBJ1-5; D unclear. Germline CDR1 reads MNHEY; CDR2 reads SVGEGT. The CDR3 spans 16 residues. V lost 5 bases to trimming and J lost 2 bases, with 16 bases between them. The CDR3 DNA reads TGTGCCAGCAGTCCCCCGACCCCCGCGGGCAATCAGCCCCAGCATTTT. This gives the protein CASSPPTPAGNQPQHF.

This sequence joins TRBV5-6 and TRBJ2-3; TRBD2 might be the D (5 bases). The CDR3 consists of 13 residues. Germline loops: CDR1 SGHDT, CDR2 YYEEEE. Trimming pared 2 bases from V and 4 bases from J, leaving 8 bases between. The DNA for the CDR3 is TGTGCCAGCAGCTTAGGAGGATCAGATACGCAGTATTTT. Protein: CASSLGGSDTQYF. Full variable domain (outside the CDR3, taken from reference TRBV5-6 and TRBJ2-3): DAGVTQSPTHLIKTRGQQVTLRCSPKSGHDTVSWYQQALGQGPQFIFQYYEEEERQRGNFPDRFSGHQFPNYSSELNVNALLLGDSALYLCASSLGGSDTQYFGPGTRLTVL.

The V and J genes are TRBV5-1 and TRBJ1-5; 8 positions match TRBD1. This CDR3 region has 15 residues. V trimming: 1 base; J trimming: 3 bases; junction bases outside the gene matches: 3. Germline V lookup: CDR1 SGHRS, CDR2 YFSETQ. The CDR3 DNA reads as TGCGCCAGCAGCTTGTGGGGACAGGACAATCAGCCCCAGCATTTT. It is translated as CASSLWGQDNQPQHF.

The chain has TRBV4-2 and TRBJ1-1; D is possibly TRBD1 (6 bases). V lost 5 bases and J 0 bases, leaving 16 bases between the germline ends. CDR1 and CDR2 from the germline V gene are LGHNA and YNFKEQ. This CDR3 has 16 amino acids. CDR3 DNA sequence: TGTGCCAGCAGCGACAGGCCAGTCATCATGAACACTGAAGCTTTCTTT. Amino acid sequence: CASSDRPVIMNTEAFF.

This chain joins TRBV19 and TRBJ2-5, with 8 bases matching TRBD2. Trimming cost V 1 base and J 8 bases; bases outside gene matches: 9. Germline-derived CDR1 and CDR2 are LNHDA and SQIVND (reference sequence). The CDR3 contains 15 residues. CDR3 nucleotide sequence: TGTGCCAGTAGTATAGGCCTAGCGGGTCAAAGAACCCAGTACTTC. It yields the protein CASSIGLAGQRTQYF.

The sample holds a few counts of this clone. This sequence joins TRBV5-4 and TRBJ2-7; 9 bases agree with TRBD1. The germline CDR1 and CDR2 sequences are SGHNT and YYREEE (reference sequence). With V trimmed by 4 bases and J by 4 bases, 12 bases remained unmatched. The length of the CDR3 is 16 residues. The CDR3 DNA follows: TGTGCCAGCAGCCCGGGTCGGGGGACAGGGATTTACGAGCAGTACTTC. Translation: CASSPGRGTGIYEQYF.

This clone was seen only once. V and J are TRBV10-1 and TRBJ1-5; D gene uncertain. This CDR3 comprises 15 residues. Looked up from germline, CDR1 is WNHNN and CDR2 is SYGVQD (reference sequence). Trimming removed 6 bases at V and 0 bases at J, with 12 bases between. The CDR3 coding sequence is TGCGCCAGCAGCCTACATAACGATAGCAATCAGCCCCAGCATTTT. It codes for CASSLHNDSNQPQHF.

The V and J genes are TRBV6-5 and TRBJ2-7, with D tentatively TRBD1 or TRBD2 (5 bases each). The V gene lost 6 bases and the J gene lost 7 bases, with 13 bases spanning the gap. The CDR3 has 12 amino acids. Germline CDR1 and CDR2: MNHEY and SVGAGI. The CDR3 DNA reads TGTGCCAGCAGCCCGGTTGGGGGAGAGCAGTACTTC. Its translation is CASSPVGGEQYF.

The CDR3 DNA sequence: TGTGCCAGTAGTTCACAGGGGGAGCAGTACTTC. Translating it yields CASSSQGEQYF. The J gene is TRBJ2-7, the V gene TRBV19; 7 bases agree with TRBD1. The V gene's germline CDR1 is LNHDA and CDR2 SQIVND (reference sequence). This CDR3 is 11 amino acids long. V dropped 5 bases and J dropped 7; count of bases not matched to a gene: 2.